A single sample gave rise to the 12 T cell receptor beta chains below, sequenced in a study of CD8 T cells in Susac syndrome. Random hexamers were used to reverse transcribe an amount of roughly 0.45 to 1 ug RNA. MiXCR, run by TCRdb on the immunoSEQ multiplex PCR reads, gives a single entry per CDR3 protein. The sample shows roughly 200,000 distinct CDR3 sequences, almost 96% of them seen only once. The material sequenced was CD4+ T cells from PBMCs. The receptors stem from a human donor with multiple sclerosis.

CDR3 bases: TGTGCCAGCAGATACTTATGGGGAGCCCCTGAAGCTTTCTTT. This sequence encodes CASRYLWGAPEAFF. The V and J genes are TRBV3-1 and TRBJ1-1; no clear D. The CDR3 loop spans 14 amino acids. CDR1 is LGHDT and CDR2 is YNNKEL in the germline V gene (reference sequence). Trimming left V 6 bases short and J 6 bases short, with 17 bases between.

This chain uses TRBV12-3 or TRBV12-4 with TRBJ2-4; perhaps D is TRBD1 or TRBD2 (5 bases each). The V and J ends lost 2 bases and 9 bases respectively, with 11 bases between them. The CDR3 sequence is 13 residues long. This chain's CDR3 is CASSLSGSGIQYF. The CDR3 DNA follows: TGTGCCAGCAGTTTATCAGGGAGCGGCATTCAGTACTTC.

The chain recombines TRBV15 with TRBJ1-4; D call uncertain. The length of the CDR3 is 18 residues. CDR1 and CDR2 from the germline V gene are LNHNV and YYDKDF (reference sequence). The V end lost 6 bases, the J end lost 8 bases, and 28 bases lay between the germline ends. DNA of the CDR3: TGTGCCACCAGTACCCCTACCCCGGACGCGGCTCGGATGGAAAAACTGTTTTTT. The encoded protein is CATSTPTPDAARMEKLFF.

In nucleotides, the CDR3 is TGCGCCAGCAGCCCCACAACAGGGACGGGGTCCTACGAGCAGTACTTC. This sequence encodes CASSPTTGTGSYEQYF. The rearrangement links TRBV5-1 to TRBJ2-7; maybe TRBD1 (6 bases). Germline loops: CDR1 SGHRS, CDR2 YFSETQ. The CDR3 is 16 residues long. Trimming pared 4 bases from V and 1 base from J, leaving 18 bases between.

This clonotype was counted once. The chain couples TRBV23-1 to TRBJ1-1; D remains unclear. TRBV23-1 is an ORF, with its function uncertain. The CDR3 totals 16 residues. The ends were cut back, 0 bases at V and 0 bases at J, with 11 bases in the middle. This CDR3 reads CASSQSYALMNTEAFF. The CDR3 nucleotides are TGCGCCAGCAGTCAATCTTACGCGCTTATGAACACTGAAGCTTTCTTT.

The V and J genes are TRBV3-1 and TRBJ2-5; no firm D call. The V end lost 2 bases, the J end lost 3 bases, and 10 bases lay between the germline ends. Germline loops: CDR1 LGHDT, CDR2 YNNKEL (reference sequence). The CDR3 runs to 14 residues. CDR3 coding DNA: TGTGCCAGCAGCCAATACAAGCAGGAAGAGACCCAGTACTTC. Its translation: CASSQYKQEETQYF.

The chain uses TRBV6-5 and TRBJ2-5; D might be TRBD2 (5 bases). Germline-derived CDR1 and CDR2 are MNHEY and SVGAGI. The CDR3 runs 16 residues. Trimming left V 2 bases short and J 2 bases short, with 15 bases between. The CDR3 reads CASSYTPGGQQETQYF. For the CDR3, the DNA is TGTGCCAGCAGTTACACTCCTGGAGGCCAGCAAGAGACCCAGTACTTC.

The chain links TRBV9 to TRBJ2-1; no definite D call. The CDR3 covers 11 residues. Germline V CDR1 and CDR2: SGDLS, YYNGEE. Trimming cost V 0 bases and J 8 bases, with 3 bases left between them. The CDR3, as DNA: TGTGCCAGCAGCGTAGCCGATGAGCAGTTCTTC. Protein product: CASSVADEQFF.

The chain recombines TRBV5-1 with TRBJ1-5; D not certain. Trimming stripped 0 bases from V and 4 bases from J, with 5 bases between. The CDR3 extends over 13 amino acids. The germline CDR1 and CDR2 sequences are SGHRS and YFSETQ. The CDR3 region is CASSLGTNQPQHF. CDR3 sequence (DNA): TGCGCCAGCAGCTTGGGGACGAATCAGCCCCAGCATTTT.

This chain joins TRBV6-1 and TRBJ1-5; 7 nucleotides match TRBD1. Germline CDR1 reads MNHNS; CDR2 reads SASEGT. The CDR3 is 16 residues long. V was clipped by 6 bases and J by 1 base; unmatched bases: 9. CDR3 region: CASRRFRDRSNQPQHF. In DNA form, the CDR3 reads TGTGCCAGCAGGCGATTTCGGGACAGAAGCAATCAGCCCCAGCATTTT.

J is TRBJ2-5 and V is TRBV3-1; tentative D call: TRBD2 (5 bases). The length of the CDR3 is 11 residues. Trimming shortened V by 8 bases and J by 7 bases, and 11 bases separated the two germline ends. Looked up from germline, CDR1 is LGHDT and CDR2 is YNNKEL (reference sequence). The CDR3 loop is CASRLAGTQYF. CDR3 DNA: TGTGCCAGCCGGCTGGCGGGGACCCAGTACTTC.

V and J are TRBV5-4 and TRBJ2-5, with 7 bases matching TRBD2. CDR3 size: 16 residues. The trim removed 0 bases at V and 5 bases at J, leaving 10 bases unmatched. Looked up from germline, CDR1 is SGHNT and CDR2 is YYREEE (reference sequence). DNA for the CDR3: TGTGCCAGCAGCTTGGAACCAGCGGGATTATCGGAGACCCAGTACTTC. The encoded protein is CASSLEPAGLSETQYF.